This T cell receptor (beta chain) was identified during a study of PD-L1 blockade in urothelial cancer. Overall study findings and caveats: For durable-benefit patients, tumor-associated blood clones expanded more at 3 weeks.

The ends lost 4 bases at V and 4 bases at J; junction bases unmatched: 8. There are 16 residues in the CDR3. Germline values: CDR1 SNHLY, CDR2 FYNNEI. Described time point: peripheral blood 6 weeks after treatment start. This clone appeared a few times. Antigen: not known. The assay was immunoSEQ multiplex PCR, and TCRdb's table has in-frame clones only and misses some. The sample includes around 38,000 clones, approximately 86% of them seen just once. This chain connects TRBV2 to TRBJ2-1, with 9 bases that match TRBD2. This receptor was obtained from a man aged 60 to 75 with urothelial cancer. Sequenced here: PBMCs, sampled around atezolizumab (anti-PD-L1) treatment. CDR3 region: CASSAGRAGGYNEQFF. The CDR3 coding sequence is TGTGCCAGCAGTGCGGGCCGAGCGGGAGGATACAATGAGCAGTTCTTC.